The clone carrying this T cell receptor (beta chain) was observed many times. TCRdb used MiXCR to call clones anew from the PCR reads. The repertoire includes 46,000 or so clones, less than 20% of them detected once, and around 22% sits in the top ten. The sample originates from a study of metastatic and nonmetastatic thyroid tumors. Germline V gene data show CDR1 as DFQATT and CDR2 as SNEGSKA (reference sequence). The CDR3 totals 18 residues. The J segment lost 0 bases and the V segment lost 6 bases, leaving 14 bases of the junction unmatched. No treatment of any kind had been given to any patient before thyroid surgery.

The source is a female donor with papillary thyroid cancer or a benign thyroid nodule (not recorded which). Some clones in this sample may be carry-over from other donors' samples. The sequencing input was blood. The chain employs TRBV20-1 and TRBJ2-1, with TRBD1 identical over 10 bases. The DNA of the CDR3 is TGCAGTGCCCGTTTTGACAGGGGGCGCGGGTTCTCCTACAATGAGCAGTTCTTC. As protein: CSARFDRGRGFSYNEQFF.